This TCR beta chain was recovered during a study of T-cell memory formation after mild COVID-19. Across the study: Largely, the TCR clusters proved donor specific. Study-wide findings and caveats: Largely, contracting CD4+ clones fell within CM and EM, and contracting CD8+ clones within EMRA. That cross-reactive memory joined was suggested by some responding clones appearing in pre-infection memory. Contracting clones from day 15 to 85 showed balanced CD4/CD8; later expanders favored CD4+.

TCRdb re-derived calls from the 5' RACE reads in MiXCR, one entry per CDR3 protein. The data show about 620,000 distinct CDR3 sequences, 18% seen once. Concerning this clonotype itself: Antigen specificity is unknown.

The sequenced material came from PBMCs or a T cell subset sorted from them (not recorded which). This receptor was obtained from an adult woman who had mild COVID-19 (a few samples of this study predate the infection). Cell type and time point are not known.

The DNA for the CDR3 is TGTGCCAGCAGCTCCGGGAGCGGGGGGGAATACAATGAGCAGTTCTTC. This translates into CASSSGSGGEYNEQFF. The chain joins TRBV7-9 to TRBJ2-1, with TRBD2 matching over 10 bases. Trimming at V came to 4 bases and at J to 4 bases, leaving 7 bases not matched to a gene. This CDR3 spans 16 amino acids. Germline V gene sequence: CDR1 SEHNR, CDR2 FQNEAQ (reference sequence).